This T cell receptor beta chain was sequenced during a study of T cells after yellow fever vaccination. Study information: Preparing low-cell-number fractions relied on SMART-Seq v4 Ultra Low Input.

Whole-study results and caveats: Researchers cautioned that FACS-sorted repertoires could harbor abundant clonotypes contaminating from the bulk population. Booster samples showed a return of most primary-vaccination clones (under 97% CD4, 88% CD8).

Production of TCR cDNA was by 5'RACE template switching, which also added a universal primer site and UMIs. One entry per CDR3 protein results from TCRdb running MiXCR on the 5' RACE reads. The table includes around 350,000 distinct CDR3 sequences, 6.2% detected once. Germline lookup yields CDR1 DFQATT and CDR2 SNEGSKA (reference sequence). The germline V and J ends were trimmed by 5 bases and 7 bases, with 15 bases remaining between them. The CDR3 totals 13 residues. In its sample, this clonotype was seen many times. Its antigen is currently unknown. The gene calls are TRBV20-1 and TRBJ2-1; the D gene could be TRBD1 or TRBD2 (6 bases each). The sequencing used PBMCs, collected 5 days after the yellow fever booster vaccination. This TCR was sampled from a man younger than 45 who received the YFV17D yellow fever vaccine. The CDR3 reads CSAPRGAGNEQFF. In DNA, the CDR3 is TGCAGTGCTCCGAGGGGGGCTGGAAATGAGCAGTTCTTC.